The present T cell receptor beta chain was sequenced within a study of PD-1 blockade in classical Hodgkin lymphoma. On this clone: Antigen: not known.

The repertoire was sequenced with immunoSEQ multiplex PCR; TCRdb's copy has only in-frame clones and lacks some. The sample has approximately 30,000 clones, more than 60% seen once. Each patient experienced a relapse that followed autologous stem cell transplantation, and brentuximab vedotin exposure varied. The CD4+ T cells used were purified from thawed PBMCs through magnetic negative selection. General observations from the study: Diminished baseline TCR diversity has been reported in newly diagnosed patients relative to healthy donors. Patients starting nivolumab less than 1 year after ASCT had lower diversity and were excluded from later analyses. TCR diversity in CD4+, not CD8+, cells rose significantly by C4D1.

The clonotype comes from a human donor with classical Hodgkin lymphoma. Sequenced material: CD4+ T cells from blood, taken at baseline.

The CDR3 is CAFGTGVGNTEAFF. DNA of the CDR3: TGTGCATTCGGGACAGGGGTTGGGAACACTGAAGCTTTCTTT. This rearrangement joins TRBV5-4 to TRBJ1-1; 10 positions match TRBD1. The CDR3 length is 14 residues. Germline CDR1 reads SGHNT; CDR2 reads YYREEE (reference sequence).